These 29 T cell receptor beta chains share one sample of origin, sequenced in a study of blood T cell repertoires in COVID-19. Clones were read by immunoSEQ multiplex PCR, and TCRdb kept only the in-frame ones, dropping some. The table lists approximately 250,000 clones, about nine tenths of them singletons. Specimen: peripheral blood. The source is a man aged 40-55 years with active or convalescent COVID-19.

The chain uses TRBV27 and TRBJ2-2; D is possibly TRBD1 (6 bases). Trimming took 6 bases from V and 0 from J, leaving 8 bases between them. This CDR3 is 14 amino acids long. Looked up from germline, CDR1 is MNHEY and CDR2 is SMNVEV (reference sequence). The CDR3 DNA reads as TGTGCCAGCAGGCAGGGGTCGAACACCGGGGAGCTGTTTTTT. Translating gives CASRQGSNTGELFF.

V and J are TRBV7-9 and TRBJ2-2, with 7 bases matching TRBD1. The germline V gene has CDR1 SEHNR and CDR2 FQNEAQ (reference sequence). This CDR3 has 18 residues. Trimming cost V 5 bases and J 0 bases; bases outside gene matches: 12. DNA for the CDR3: TGTGCCAGCAGCAGACAGGGACCAATTTACGCGAACACCGGGGAGCTGTTTTTT. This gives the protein CASSRQGPIYANTGELFF.

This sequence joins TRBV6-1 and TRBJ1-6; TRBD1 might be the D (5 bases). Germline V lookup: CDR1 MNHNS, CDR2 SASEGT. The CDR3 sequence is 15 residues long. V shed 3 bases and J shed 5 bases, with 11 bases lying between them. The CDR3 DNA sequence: TGTGCCAGCAGTGACAGCAGGGCAGATAATTCACCCCTCCACTTT. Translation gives CASSDSRADNSPLHF.

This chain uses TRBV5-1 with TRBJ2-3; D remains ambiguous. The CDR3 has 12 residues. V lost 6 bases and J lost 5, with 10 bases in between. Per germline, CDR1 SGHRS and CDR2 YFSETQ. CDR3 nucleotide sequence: TGCGCCAGCACCCCCTCCGGAGATACGCAGTATTTT. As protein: CASTPSGDTQYF.

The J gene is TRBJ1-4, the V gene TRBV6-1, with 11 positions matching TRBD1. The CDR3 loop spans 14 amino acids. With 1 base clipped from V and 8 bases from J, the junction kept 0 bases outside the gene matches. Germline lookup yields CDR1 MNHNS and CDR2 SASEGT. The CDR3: CASSEGTGGEKLFF. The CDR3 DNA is TGTGCCAGCAGTGAAGGGACAGGGGGCGAAAAACTGTTTTTT.

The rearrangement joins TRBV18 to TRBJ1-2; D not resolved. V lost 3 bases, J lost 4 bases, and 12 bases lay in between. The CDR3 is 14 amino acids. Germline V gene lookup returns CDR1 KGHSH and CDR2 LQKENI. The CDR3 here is CASSPETSFYGYTF. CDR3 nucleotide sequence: TGTGCCAGCTCACCTGAGACATCCTTCTATGGCTACACCTTC.

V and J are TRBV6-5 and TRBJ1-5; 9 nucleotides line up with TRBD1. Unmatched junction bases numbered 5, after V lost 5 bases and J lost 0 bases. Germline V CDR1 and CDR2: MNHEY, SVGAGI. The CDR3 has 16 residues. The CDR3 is CASSNYRGLSNQPQHF. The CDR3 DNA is TGTGCCAGCAGTAACTACAGGGGGCTTAGCAATCAGCCCCAGCATTTT.

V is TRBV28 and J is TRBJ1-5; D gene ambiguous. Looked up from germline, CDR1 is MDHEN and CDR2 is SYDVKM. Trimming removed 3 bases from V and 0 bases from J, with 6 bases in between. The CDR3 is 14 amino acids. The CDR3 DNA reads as TGTGCCAGCAGTTTCCGTTATAGCAATCAGCCCCAGCATTTT. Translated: CASSFRYSNQPQHF.

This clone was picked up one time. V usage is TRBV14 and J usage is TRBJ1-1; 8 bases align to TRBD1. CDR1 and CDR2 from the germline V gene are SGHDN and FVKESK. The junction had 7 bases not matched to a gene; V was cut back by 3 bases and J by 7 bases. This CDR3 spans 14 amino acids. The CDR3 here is CASSHRDRRFEAFF. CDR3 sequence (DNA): TGTGCCAGCAGCCATAGGGACAGGAGATTTGAAGCTTTCTTT.

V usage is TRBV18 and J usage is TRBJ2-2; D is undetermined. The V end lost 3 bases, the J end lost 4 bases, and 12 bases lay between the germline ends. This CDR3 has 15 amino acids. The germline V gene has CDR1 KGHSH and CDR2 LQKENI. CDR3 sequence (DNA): TGTGCCAGCTCACCTCGGAGCACGACCACCGGGGAGCTGTTTTTT. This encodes CASSPRSTTTGELFF.

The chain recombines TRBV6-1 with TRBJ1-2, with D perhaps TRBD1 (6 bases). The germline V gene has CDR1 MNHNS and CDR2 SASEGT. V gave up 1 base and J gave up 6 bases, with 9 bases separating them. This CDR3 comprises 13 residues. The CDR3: CASSEGAGDGYTF. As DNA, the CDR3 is TGTGCCAGCAGTGAAGGGGCAGGGGATGGCTACACCTTC.

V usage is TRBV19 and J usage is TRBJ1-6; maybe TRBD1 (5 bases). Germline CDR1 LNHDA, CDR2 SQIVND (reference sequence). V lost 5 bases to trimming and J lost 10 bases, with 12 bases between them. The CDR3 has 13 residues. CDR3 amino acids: CASSSKGKSPLHF. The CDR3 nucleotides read TGTGCCAGTAGTTCTAAGGGGAAATCACCCCTCCACTTT.

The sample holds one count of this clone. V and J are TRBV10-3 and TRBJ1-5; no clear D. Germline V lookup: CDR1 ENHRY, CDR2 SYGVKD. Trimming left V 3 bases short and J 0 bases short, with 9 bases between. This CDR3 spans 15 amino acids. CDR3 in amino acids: CAISETGYSNQPQHF. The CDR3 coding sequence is TGTGCCATCAGTGAAACGGGTTATAGCAATCAGCCCCAGCATTTT.

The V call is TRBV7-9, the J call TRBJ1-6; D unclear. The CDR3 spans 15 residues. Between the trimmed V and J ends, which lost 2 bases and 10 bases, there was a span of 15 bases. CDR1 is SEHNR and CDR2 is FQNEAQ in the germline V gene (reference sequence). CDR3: CASSLSPTPESPLHF. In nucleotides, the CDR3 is TGTGCCAGCAGCTTATCCCCCACCCCGGAGTCACCCCTCCACTTT.

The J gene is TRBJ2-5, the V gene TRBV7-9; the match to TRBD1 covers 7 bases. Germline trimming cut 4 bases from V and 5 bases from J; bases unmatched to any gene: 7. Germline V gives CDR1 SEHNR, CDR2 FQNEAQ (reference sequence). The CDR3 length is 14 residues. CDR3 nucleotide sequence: TGTGCCAGCAGCTCGGGACAGCTCGGGGAGACCCAGTACTTC. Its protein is CASSSGQLGETQYF.

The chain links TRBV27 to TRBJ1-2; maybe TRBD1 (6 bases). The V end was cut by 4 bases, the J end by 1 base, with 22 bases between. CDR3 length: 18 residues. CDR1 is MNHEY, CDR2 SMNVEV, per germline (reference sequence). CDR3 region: CASSWGPRTETFNYGYTF. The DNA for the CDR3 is TGTGCCAGCAGTTGGGGGCCAAGGACAGAGACTTTTAACTATGGCTACACCTTC.

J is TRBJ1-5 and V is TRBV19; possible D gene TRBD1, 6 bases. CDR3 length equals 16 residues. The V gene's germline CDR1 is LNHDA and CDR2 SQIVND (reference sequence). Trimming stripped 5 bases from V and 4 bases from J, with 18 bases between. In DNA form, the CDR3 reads TGTGCCAGTAGTCGACCCCGGGACAACTTAAATCAGCCCCAGCATTTT. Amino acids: CASSRPRDNLNQPQHF.

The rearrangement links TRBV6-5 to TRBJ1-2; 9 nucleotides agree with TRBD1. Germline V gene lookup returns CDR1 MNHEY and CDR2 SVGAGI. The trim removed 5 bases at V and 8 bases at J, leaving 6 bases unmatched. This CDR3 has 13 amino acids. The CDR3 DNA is TGTGCCAGCAGTAACGGACAGGGGCGGGGCTACACCTTC. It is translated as CASSNGQGRGYTF.

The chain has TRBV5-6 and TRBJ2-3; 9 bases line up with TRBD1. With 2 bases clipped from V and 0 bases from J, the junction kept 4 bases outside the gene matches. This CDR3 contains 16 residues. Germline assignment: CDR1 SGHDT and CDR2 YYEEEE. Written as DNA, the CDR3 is TGTGCCAGCAGCTTTCGCGGGACAGGGAGCACAGATACGCAGTATTTT. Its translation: CASSFRGTGSTDTQYF.

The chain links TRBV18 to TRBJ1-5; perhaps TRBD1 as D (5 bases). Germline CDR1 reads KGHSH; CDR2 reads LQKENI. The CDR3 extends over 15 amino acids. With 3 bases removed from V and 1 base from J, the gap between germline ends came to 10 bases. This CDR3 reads CASSPQEGSNQPQHF. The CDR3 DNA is TGTGCCAGCTCACCTCAGGAGGGGAGCAATCAGCCCCAGCATTTT.

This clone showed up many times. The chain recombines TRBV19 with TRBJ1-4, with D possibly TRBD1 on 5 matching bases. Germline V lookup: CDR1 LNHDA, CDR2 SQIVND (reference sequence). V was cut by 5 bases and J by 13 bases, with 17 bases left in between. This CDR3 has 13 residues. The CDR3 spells CASSEGAQGGLFF. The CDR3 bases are TGTGCCAGTAGTGAAGGGGCCCAGGGAGGACTGTTTTTT.

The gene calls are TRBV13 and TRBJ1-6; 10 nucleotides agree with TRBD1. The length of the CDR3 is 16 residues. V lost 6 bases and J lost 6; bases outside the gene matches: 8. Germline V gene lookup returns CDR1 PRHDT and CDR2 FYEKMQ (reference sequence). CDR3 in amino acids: CASSPGTGEGNSPLHF. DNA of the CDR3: TGTGCCAGCAGTCCCGGGACAGGGGAAGGTAATTCACCCCTCCACTTT.

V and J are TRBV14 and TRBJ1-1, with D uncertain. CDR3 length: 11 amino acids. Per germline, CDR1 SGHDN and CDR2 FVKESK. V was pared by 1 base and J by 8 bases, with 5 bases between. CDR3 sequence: CASSQGPEAFF. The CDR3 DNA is TGTGCCAGCAGCCAAGGGCCGGAAGCTTTCTTT.

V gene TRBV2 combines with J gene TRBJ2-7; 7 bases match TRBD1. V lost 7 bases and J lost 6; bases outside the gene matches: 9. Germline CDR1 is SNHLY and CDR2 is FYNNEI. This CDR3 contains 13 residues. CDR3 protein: CASNLFTGAEQYF. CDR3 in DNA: TGTGCCAGCAACCTTTTCACAGGGGCCGAGCAGTACTTC.

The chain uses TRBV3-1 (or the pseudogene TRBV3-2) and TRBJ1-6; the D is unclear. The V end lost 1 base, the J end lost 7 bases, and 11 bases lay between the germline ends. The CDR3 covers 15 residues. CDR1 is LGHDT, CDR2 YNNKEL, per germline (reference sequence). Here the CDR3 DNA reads TGTGCCAGCAGCCAAGGTAGTCACCGAAATTCACCCCTCCACTTT. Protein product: CASSQGSHRNSPLHF.

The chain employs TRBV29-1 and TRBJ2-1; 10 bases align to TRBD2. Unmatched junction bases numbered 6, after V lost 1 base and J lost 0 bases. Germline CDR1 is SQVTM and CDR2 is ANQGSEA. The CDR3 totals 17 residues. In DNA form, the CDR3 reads TGCAGCGTTGAAGGACTAGCGGGCCTTAGCTCCTACAATGAGCAGTTCTTC. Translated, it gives CSVEGLAGLSSYNEQFF.

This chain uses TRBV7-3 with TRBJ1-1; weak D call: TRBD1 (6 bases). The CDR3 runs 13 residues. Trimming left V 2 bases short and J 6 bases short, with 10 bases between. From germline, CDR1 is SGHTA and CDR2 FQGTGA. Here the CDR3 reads CASSLQGMSEAFF. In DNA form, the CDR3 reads TGTGCCAGCAGCTTACAGGGGATGTCTGAAGCTTTCTTT.

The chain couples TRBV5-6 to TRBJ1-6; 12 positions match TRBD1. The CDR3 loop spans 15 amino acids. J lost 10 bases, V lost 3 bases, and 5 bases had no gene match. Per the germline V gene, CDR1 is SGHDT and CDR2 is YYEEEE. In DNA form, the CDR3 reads TGTGCCAGCAGCTGGGGGACAGGGGGCCGCTCACCCCTCCACTTT. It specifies CASSWGTGGRSPLHF. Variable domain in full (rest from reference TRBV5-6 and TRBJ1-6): DAGVTQSPTHLIKTRGQQVTLRCSPKSGHDTVSWYQQALGQGPQFIFQYYEEEERQRGNFPDRFSGHQFPNYSSELNVNALLLGDSALYLCASSWGTGGRSPLHFGNGTRLTVT.

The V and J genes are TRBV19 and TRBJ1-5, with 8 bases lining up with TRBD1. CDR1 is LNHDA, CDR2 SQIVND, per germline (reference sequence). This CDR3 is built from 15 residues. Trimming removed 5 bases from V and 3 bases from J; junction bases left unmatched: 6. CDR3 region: CASSGRTGFNQPQHF. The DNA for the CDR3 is TGTGCCAGTAGTGGTAGGACAGGGTTCAATCAGCCCCAGCATTTT.